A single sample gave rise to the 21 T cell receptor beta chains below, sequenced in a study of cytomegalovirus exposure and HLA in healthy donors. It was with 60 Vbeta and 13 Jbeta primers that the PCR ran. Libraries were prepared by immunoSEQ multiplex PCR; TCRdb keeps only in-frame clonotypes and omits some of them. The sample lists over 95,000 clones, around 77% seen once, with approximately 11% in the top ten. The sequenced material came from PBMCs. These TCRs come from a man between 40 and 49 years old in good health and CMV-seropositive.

CDR3 region: CASSQDRTGDYNEQFF. The CDR3 nucleotides are TGTGCCAGCAGCCAAGACCGGACAGGGGACTACAATGAGCAGTTCTTC. The rearrangement links TRBV4-2 to TRBJ2-1; 9 positions match TRBD1. The CDR3 has 16 amino acids. CDR1 is LGHNA, CDR2 YNFKEQ, per germline. Trimming cost V 0 bases and J 3 bases; bases outside gene matches: 3.

DNA of the CDR3: TGTGCCAGCAGCCCGGGGGGAAGAACTGAAGCTTTCTTT. Translation gives CASSPGGRTEAFF. The rearrangement uses TRBV11-3 and TRBJ1-1; D might be TRBD1 (5 bases). Trimming removed 5 bases from V and 5 bases from J, with 12 bases in between. This CDR3 contains 13 residues. CDR1 is SGHNT and CDR2 is YENEEA in the germline V gene.

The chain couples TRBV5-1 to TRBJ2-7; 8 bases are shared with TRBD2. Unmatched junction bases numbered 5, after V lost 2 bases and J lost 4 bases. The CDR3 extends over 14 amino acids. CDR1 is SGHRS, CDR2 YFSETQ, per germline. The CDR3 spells CASSLMGLGYEQYF. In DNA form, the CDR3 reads TGCGCCAGCAGCTTAATGGGACTAGGTTACGAGCAGTACTTC.

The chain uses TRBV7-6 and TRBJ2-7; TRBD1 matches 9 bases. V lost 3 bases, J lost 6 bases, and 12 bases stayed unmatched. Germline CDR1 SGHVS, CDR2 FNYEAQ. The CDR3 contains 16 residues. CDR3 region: CASSLDPGQGLGEQYF. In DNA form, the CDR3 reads TGTGCCAGCAGCTTGGATCCGGGACAGGGATTAGGCGAGCAGTACTTC.

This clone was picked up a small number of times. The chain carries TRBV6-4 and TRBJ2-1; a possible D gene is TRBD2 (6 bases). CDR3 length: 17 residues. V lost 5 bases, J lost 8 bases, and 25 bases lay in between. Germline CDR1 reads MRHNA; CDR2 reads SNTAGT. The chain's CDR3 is CASSKSQNARTGDEQFF. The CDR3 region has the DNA TGTGCCAGCAGTAAGTCCCAAAACGCAAGGACGGGGGATGAGCAGTTCTTC.

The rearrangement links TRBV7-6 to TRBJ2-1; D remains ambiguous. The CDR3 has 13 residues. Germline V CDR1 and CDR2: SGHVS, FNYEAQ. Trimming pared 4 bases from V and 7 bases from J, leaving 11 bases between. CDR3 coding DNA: TGTGCCAGCAGCTACTACAATGCGAATGAGCAGTTCTTC. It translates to CASSYYNANEQFF.

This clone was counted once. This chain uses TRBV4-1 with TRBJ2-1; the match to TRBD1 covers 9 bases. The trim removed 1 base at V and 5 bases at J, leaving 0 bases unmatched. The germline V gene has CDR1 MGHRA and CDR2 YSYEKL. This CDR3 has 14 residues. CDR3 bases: TGCGCCAGCAGCCAAGGGGACAGGGACAATGAGCAGTTCTTC. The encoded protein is CASSQGDRDNEQFF.

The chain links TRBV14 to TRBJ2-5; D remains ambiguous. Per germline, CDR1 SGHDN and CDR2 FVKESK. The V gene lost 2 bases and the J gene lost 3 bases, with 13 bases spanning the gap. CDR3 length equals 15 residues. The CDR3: CASSQSDNRKETQYF. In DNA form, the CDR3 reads TGTGCCAGCAGCCAAAGTGACAATAGAAAAGAGACCCAGTACTTC.

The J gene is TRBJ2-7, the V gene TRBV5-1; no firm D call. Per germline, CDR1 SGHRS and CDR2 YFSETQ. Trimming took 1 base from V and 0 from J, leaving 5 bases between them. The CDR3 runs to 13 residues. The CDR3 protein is CASSLRSSYEQYF. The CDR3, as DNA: TGCGCCAGCAGCTTGCGGAGCTCCTACGAGCAGTACTTC.

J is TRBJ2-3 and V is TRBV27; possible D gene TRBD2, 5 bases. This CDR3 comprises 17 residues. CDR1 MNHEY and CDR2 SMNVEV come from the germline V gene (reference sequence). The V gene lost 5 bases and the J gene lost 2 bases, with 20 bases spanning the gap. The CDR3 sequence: CASSPLASTGITDTQYF. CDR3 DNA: TGTGCCAGCAGTCCGCTAGCCTCTACGGGCATCACAGATACGCAGTATTTT.

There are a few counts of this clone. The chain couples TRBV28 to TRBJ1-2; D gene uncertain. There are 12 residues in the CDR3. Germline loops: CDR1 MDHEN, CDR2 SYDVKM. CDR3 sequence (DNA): TGTGCAACGGGAGGGTTTAACTATGGCTACACCTTC. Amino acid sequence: CATGGFNYGYTF.

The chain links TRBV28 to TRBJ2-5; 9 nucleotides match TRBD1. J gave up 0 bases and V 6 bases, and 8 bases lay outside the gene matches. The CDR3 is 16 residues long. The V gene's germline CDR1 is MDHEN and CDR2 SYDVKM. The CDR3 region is CASSVRDRDHQETQYF. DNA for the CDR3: TGTGCCAGCAGCGTCCGGGACAGGGACCACCAAGAGACCCAGTACTTC.

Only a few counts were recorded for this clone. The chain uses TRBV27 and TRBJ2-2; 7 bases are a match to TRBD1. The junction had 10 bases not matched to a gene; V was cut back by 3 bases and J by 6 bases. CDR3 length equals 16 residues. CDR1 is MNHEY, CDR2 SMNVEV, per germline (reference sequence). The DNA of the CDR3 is TGTGCCAGCAGTTTCCGAAGACAGGGATTGTCCGGGGAGCTGTTTTTT. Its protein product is CASSFRRQGLSGELFF.

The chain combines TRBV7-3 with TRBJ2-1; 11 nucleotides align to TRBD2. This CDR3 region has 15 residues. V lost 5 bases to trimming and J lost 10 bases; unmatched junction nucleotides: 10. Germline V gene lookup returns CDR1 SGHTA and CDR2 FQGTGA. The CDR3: CASSPGLAVLGEQFF. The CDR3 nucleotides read TGTGCCAGCAGCCCGGGACTAGCGGTGCTTGGGGAGCAGTTCTTC.

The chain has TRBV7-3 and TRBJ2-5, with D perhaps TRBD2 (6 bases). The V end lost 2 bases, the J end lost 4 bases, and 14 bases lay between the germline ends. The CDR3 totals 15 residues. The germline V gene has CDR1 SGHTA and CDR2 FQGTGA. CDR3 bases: TGTGCCAGCAGCTTACTCGGGGGATCGATAGAGACCCAGTACTTC. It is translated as CASSLLGGSIETQYF.

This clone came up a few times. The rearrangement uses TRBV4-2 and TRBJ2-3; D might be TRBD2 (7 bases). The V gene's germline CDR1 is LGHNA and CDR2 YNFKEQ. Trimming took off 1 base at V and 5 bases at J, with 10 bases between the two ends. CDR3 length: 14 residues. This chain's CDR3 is CASSQGGGGDTQYF. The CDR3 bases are TGTGCCAGCAGCCAAGGGGGGGGCGGAGATACGCAGTATTTT.

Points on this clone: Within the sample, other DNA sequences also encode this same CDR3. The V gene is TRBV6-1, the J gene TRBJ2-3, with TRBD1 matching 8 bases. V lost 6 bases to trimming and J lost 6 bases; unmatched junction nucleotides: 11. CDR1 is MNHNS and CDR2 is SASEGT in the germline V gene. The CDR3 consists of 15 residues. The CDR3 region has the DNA TGTGCCAGCAGGGCGGGGCAGGGGGCGCGGGATACGCAGTATTTT. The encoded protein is CASRAGQGARDTQYF.

In nucleotides, the CDR3 is TGCGCCAGCAGTGAGGGGCCGGGACAGGGGTTGATGAATGAGCAGTTCTTC. Encoded protein: CASSEGPGQGLMNEQFF. The J gene is TRBJ2-1, the V gene TRBV10-2, with 10 bases identical to TRBD1. This CDR3 has 17 residues. V lost 2 bases to trimming and J lost 7 bases; unmatched junction nucleotides: 11. Germline-derived CDR1 and CDR2 are WSHSY and SAAADI.

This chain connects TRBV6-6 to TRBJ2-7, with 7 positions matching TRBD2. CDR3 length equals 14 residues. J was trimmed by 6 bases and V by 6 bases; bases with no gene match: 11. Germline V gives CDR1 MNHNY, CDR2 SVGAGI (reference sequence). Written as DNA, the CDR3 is TGTGCCAGCAGCCCCCTGTGGAGGGAGGGCGAGCAGTACTTC. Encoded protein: CASSPLWREGEQYF.

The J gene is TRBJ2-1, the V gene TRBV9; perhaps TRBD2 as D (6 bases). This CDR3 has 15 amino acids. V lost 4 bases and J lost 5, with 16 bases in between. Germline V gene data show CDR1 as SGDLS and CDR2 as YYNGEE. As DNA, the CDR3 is TGTGCCAGCAGCACTCTTAGCGGCCAACACAATGAGCAGTTCTTC. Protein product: CASSTLSGQHNEQFF.

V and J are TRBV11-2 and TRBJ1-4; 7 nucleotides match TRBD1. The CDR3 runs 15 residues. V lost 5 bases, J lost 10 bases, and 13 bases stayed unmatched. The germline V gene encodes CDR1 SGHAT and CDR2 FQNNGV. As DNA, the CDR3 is TGTGCCAGCAGCCAGACCGACAGGGACGGGGGAAAACTGTTTTTT. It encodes CASSQTDRDGGKLFF.